This T cell receptor (beta chain) comes out of a study of PD-1 blockade in classical Hodgkin lymphoma. Trimming took off 5 bases at V and 2 bases at J, with 3 bases between the two ends. The germline V gene has CDR1 SGHNT and CDR2 YENEEA. The CDR3 runs 12 residues. Profiling relied on immunoSEQ multiplex PCR, and the TCRdb table lists in-frame clones only, not all of them. The sample gives 45,000 to 55,000 clones, over 70% of which show up once; approximately 15% is in the top ten. Every single patient, without exception, relapsed after autologous stem cell transplantation, and brentuximab vedotin exposure varied. Complete response, partial response or progressive disease constituted the best response categories observed. As regards this clone: As yet, its antigen is unknown.

Study-level findings and limits: A significant rise in TCR diversity by C4D1 was seen for CD4+ but not CD8+ cells. Complete responders' baseline diversity resembled that of newly diagnosed patients.

The source material was peripheral blood mononuclear cells (PBMCs), sampled at baseline. This sequence joins TRBV11-3 and TRBJ2-2; D is undetermined. The TCR was taken from a human donor with classical Hodgkin lymphoma. The CDR3 bases are TGTGCCAGCAGCCCAAACACCGGGGAGCTGTTTTTT. Amino acids: CASSPNTGELFF.